This TCR beta chain was documented in a study of blood T cell repertoires in COVID-19. Across the whole study: Samples of COVID-19 (acute and convalescent) were obtained from the United States, Italy and Spain. Nucleic acid was either cDNA or gDNA, and it came from T cells, B-cell-depleted T cells, or PBMCs.

In the source study's methods: Estimates of nucleated cell counts were drawn from the amplification of reference gene primers. TCRdb's copy holds only in-frame clones and misses some; the assay was immunoSEQ multiplex PCR. The V and J calls and clone size come from that table; D and trimming were worked out from the DNA. The profile shows roughly 150,000 clones, around 85% of them singletons. The CDR3 is made up of 15 amino acids. Germline trimming cut 0 bases from V and 7 bases from J; bases unmatched to any gene: 5. Seattle-derived patients entered the study during active infection and were followed longitudinally.

The V call is TRBV6-7, the J call TRBJ1-2; 10 bases agree with TRBD1. TRBV6-7 is identified as an open reading frame with a role that is uncertain. The origin of this receptor is a woman older than 75 with COVID-19, enrolled during active disease. The sequencing sample was made of peripheral blood. This CDR3 is CASSYSTGGRGGYTF. CDR3 nucleotide sequence: TGTGCCAGCAGTTACTCGACAGGGGGCAGAGGTGGCTACACCTTC.